One and the same sample provided the 20 T cell receptor beta chains below, sequenced in a study of blood T cell repertoires in COVID-19. The method was immunoSEQ multiplex PCR; TCRdb's version includes in-frame clones alone and lacks a portion of them. Of approximately 280,000 clones detected, roughly 87% appear once; the ten largest clones hold about 5.7%. Sequencing input: PBMCs or T cells enriched from blood (not recorded which). All receptors come from a woman aged 40-49 years who had recovered from COVID-19.

This CDR3 is CATSDLNRDRENTEAFF. The CDR3 nucleotides read TGTGCCACCAGTGACTTGAACCGGGACAGGGAAAACACTGAAGCTTTCTTT. The chain couples TRBV24-1 to TRBJ1-1; 9 nucleotides agree with TRBD1. The V gene's germline CDR1 is KGHDR and CDR2 SFDVKD. The CDR3 runs to 17 residues. V lost 4 bases and J lost 2; bases outside the gene matches: 10.

The chain links TRBV5-1 to TRBJ1-3; D remains unclear. The CDR3 is made up of 15 amino acids. The V gene's germline CDR1 is SGHRS and CDR2 YFSETQ. V lost 2 bases, J lost 0 bases, and 9 bases lay in between. The CDR3 DNA sequence: TGCGCCAGCAGCTTTGCGGCGGGCTCTGGAAACACCATATATTTT. Protein product: CASSFAAGSGNTIYF. Drawing the rest from reference TRBV5-1 and TRBJ1-3, the complete variable domain is KAGVTQTPRYLIKTRGQQVTLSCSPISGHRSVSWYQQTPGQGLQFLFEYFSETQRNKGNFPGRFSGRQFSNSRSEMNVSTLELGDSALYLCASSFAAGSGNTIYFGEGSWLTVV.

V usage is TRBV19 and J usage is TRBJ1-2, with 8 bases identical to TRBD1. There are 12 residues in the CDR3. Germline CDR1 LNHDA, CDR2 SQIVND (reference sequence). V trimming: 10 bases; J trimming: 4 bases; junction bases outside the gene matches: 5. The CDR3 region has the DNA TGTGCCATCAGGGGGCGCGGCTATGGCTACACCTTC. The encoded protein is CAIRGRGYGYTF.

The J gene is TRBJ2-6, the V gene TRBV4-3, with D tentatively TRBD1 (6 bases). The CDR3 loop spans 16 amino acids. CDR1 is LGHNA, CDR2 YSLEER, per germline. The V end was cut by 3 bases, the J end by 2 bases, with 11 bases between. The CDR3, as DNA: TGCGCCAGCAGCCAGACGTGGGGGCCTGGGGCCAACGTCCTGACTTTC. Translating gives CASSQTWGPGANVLTF.

The chain is built from TRBV19 and TRBJ1-2; 9 bases fit TRBD1. The CDR3 has 17 residues. Unmatched junction bases numbered 15, after V lost 2 bases and J lost 8 bases. Per the germline V gene, CDR1 is LNHDA and CDR2 is SQIVND (reference sequence). The chain's CDR3 is CASSIWGQGQGSFGYTF. The DNA for the CDR3 is TGTGCCAGTAGTATATGGGGCCAGGGACAGGGTTCTTTCGGCTACACCTTC.

V gene TRBV7-2 combines with J gene TRBJ2-7; D is unclear. V lost 0 bases and J lost 3, with 9 bases in between. Germline values: CDR1 SGHTA, CDR2 FQGNSA. This CDR3 contains 14 residues. CDR3 in amino acids: CASSLAMQYYEQYF. CDR3 coding DNA: TGTGCCAGCAGCTTAGCGATGCAGTACTACGAGCAGTACTTC.

This clone was seen repeatedly, ten times or more. This chain joins TRBV7-9 and TRBJ1-6; unclear D gene. With 4 bases removed from V and 0 bases from J, the gap between germline ends came to 13 bases. This CDR3 comprises 17 residues. Germline V gene lookup returns CDR1 SEHNR and CDR2 FQNEAQ (reference sequence). As DNA, the CDR3 is TGTGCCAGCAGCTCCCCGAGACGGAGCTCCTATAATTCACCCCTCCACTTT. Residues: CASSSPRRSSYNSPLHF.

The chain recombines TRBV28 with TRBJ1-2; 7 nucleotides match TRBD1. The CDR3 runs 11 residues. The germline V gene has CDR1 MDHEN and CDR2 SYDVKM. Unmatched junction bases numbered 2, after V lost 8 bases and J lost 5 bases. The CDR3 DNA reads as TGTGCCAGCGGGACAGTTTATGGCTACACCTTC. As protein: CASGTVYGYTF.

V gene TRBV27 combines with J gene TRBJ2-7, with unresolved D. The germline V gene encodes CDR1 MNHEY and CDR2 SMNVEV (reference sequence). Between the trimmed V and J ends, which lost 2 bases and 3 bases, there was a span of 11 bases. The CDR3 contains 14 residues. CDR3 sequence (DNA): TGTGCCAGCAGTTTACTTGGGCCCTACTACGAGCAGTACTTC. Amino acid sequence: CASSLLGPYYEQYF.

The CDR3 region is CASSVAITDTQYF. CDR3 bases: TGTGCCAGCAGCGTAGCTATTACAGATACGCAGTATTTT. The rearrangement joins TRBV9 to TRBJ2-3; D call uncertain. V shed 0 bases and J shed 3 bases, with 5 bases lying between them. Germline V gene lookup returns CDR1 SGDLS and CDR2 YYNGEE. This CDR3 is built from 13 residues.

The gene calls are TRBV7-2 and TRBJ2-7; 9 nucleotides align to TRBD2. Unmatched junction bases numbered 5, after V lost 10 bases and J lost 4 bases. Germline CDR1 is SGHTA and CDR2 is FQGNSA. The CDR3 extends over 12 amino acids. The CDR3 reads CAISGSGYEQYF. In DNA, the CDR3 is TGTGCCATTAGCGGGAGCGGATACGAGCAGTACTTC.

The chain couples TRBV18 to TRBJ2-5; D is possibly TRBD1 (6 bases). Germline CDR1 is KGHSH and CDR2 is LQKENI. This CDR3 comprises 14 residues. Trimming removed 3 bases from V and 4 bases from J, with 12 bases in between. The CDR3 DNA is TGTGCCAGCTCACCGTCACAGGGCGGAGAGACCCAGTACTTC. Translation: CASSPSQGGETQYF.

This clone was counted between two and nine times. This chain links TRBV2 with TRBJ1-6; 9 nucleotides agree with TRBD1. The CDR3 is 15 amino acids. V lost 7 bases to trimming and J lost 10 bases; unmatched junction nucleotides: 11. Germline values: CDR1 SNHLY, CDR2 FYNNEI. The CDR3 is CASMGQGSGNSPLHF. The CDR3 DNA is TGTGCCAGCATGGGACAGGGCTCAGGGAACTCACCCCTCCACTTT.

The chain is built from TRBV3-1 (or the pseudogene TRBV3-2) and TRBJ1-2; TRBD1 aligns across 11 bases. The CDR3 is 14 amino acids. Germline CDR1 LGHDT, CDR2 YNNKEL (reference sequence). V was clipped by 2 bases and J by 8 bases; unmatched bases: 4. CDR3: CASSQWGQGEGYTF. The DNA of the CDR3 is TGTGCCAGCAGCCAATGGGGACAGGGGGAGGGCTACACCTTC.

Only one count was recorded for this clone. The CDR3 sequence is CASSGPGLADKDTQYF. The CDR3 nucleotides are TGTGCCAGCAGCGGCCCGGGACTAGCGGACAAAGATACGCAGTATTTT. The chain joins TRBV6-2 or TRBV6-3 to TRBJ2-3; the match to TRBD2 covers 11 bases. CDR1 MNHEY and CDR2 SVGEGT come from the germline V gene. This CDR3 is built from 16 residues. The J segment lost 5 bases and the V segment lost 6 bases, leaving 10 bases of the junction unmatched.

V is TRBV7-9 and J is TRBJ2-5, with TRBD1 identical over 9 bases. The CDR3 totals 14 residues. V trimming: 3 bases; J trimming: 7 bases; junction bases outside the gene matches: 6. Per the germline V gene, CDR1 is SEHNR and CDR2 is FQNEAQ (reference sequence). The CDR3 nucleotides read TGTGCCAGCAGCTTTGCCGGGACAGGGTTGACCCAGTACTTC. This encodes CASSFAGTGLTQYF.

Only a few counts were recorded for this clone. The chain recombines TRBV4-3 with TRBJ2-1; D might be TRBD2 (6 bases). CDR1 LGHNA and CDR2 YSLEER come from the germline V gene. The CDR3 length is 16 residues. The ends were cut back, 1 base at V and 5 bases at J, with 15 bases in the middle. CDR3 loop: CASSQVSLASDNEQFF. The DNA of the CDR3 is TGCGCCAGCAGCCAAGTGTCCTTAGCTAGCGACAATGAGCAGTTCTTC.

CDR3 sequence reads: CASSTSGLSNEQFF. CDR3 bases: TGCGCCAGCAGTACTAGCGGACTCTCCAATGAGCAGTTCTTC. The chain has TRBV5-1 and TRBJ2-1; 8 bases align to TRBD2. CDR3 length: 14 residues. In germline, CDR1 is SGHRS, CDR2 YFSETQ. The V gene end was trimmed by 5 bases and the J gene end by 6 bases; junction bases not matched to a gene: 7.

The genes are TRBV18 and TRBJ1-4; D not resolved. The CDR3 spans 15 residues. The V and J ends lost 3 bases and 6 bases respectively, with 14 bases between them. The germline V gene encodes CDR1 KGHSH and CDR2 LQKENI. The CDR3 sequence is CASSPPTSPYEKLFF. The CDR3, as DNA: TGTGCCAGCTCACCCCCTACGAGCCCTTATGAAAAACTGTTTTTT.

This chain links TRBV9 with TRBJ2-5, with 13 bases identical to TRBD2. The V gene's germline CDR1 is SGDLS and CDR2 YYNGEE. The CDR3 is made up of 17 amino acids. J lost 4 bases, V lost 4 bases, and 10 bases had no gene match. CDR3 loop: CASSPRLAGGRGETQYF. The CDR3 DNA sequence: TGTGCCAGCAGCCCCCGACTAGCGGGAGGAAGGGGAGAGACCCAGTACTTC.